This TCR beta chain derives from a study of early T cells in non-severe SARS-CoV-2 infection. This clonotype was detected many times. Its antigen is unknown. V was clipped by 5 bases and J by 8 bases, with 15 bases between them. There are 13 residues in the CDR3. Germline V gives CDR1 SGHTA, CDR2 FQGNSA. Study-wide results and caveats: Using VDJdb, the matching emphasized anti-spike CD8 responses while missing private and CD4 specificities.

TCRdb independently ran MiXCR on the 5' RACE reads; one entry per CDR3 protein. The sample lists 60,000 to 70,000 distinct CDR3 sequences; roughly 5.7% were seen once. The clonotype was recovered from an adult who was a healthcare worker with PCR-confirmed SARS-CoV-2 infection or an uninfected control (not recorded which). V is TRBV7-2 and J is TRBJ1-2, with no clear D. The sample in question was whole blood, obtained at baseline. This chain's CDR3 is CASSLLQDSGYTF. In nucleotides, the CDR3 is TGTGCCAGCAGCCTGCTCCAGGATAGCGGCTACACCTTC.